This T cell receptor (beta chain) stems from a study of patients and donors after allogeneic stem cell transplantation. The germline V and J ends were trimmed by 6 bases and 1 base, with 15 bases remaining between them. Germline CDR1 DFQATT, CDR2 SNEGSKA (reference sequence). This CDR3 contains 14 residues. TCRdb independently ran MiXCR on the RT-PCR reads; one entry per CDR3 protein. The sample yields approximately 170,000 distinct CDR3 sequences, 20% to 25% seen once. The chain couples TRBV20-1 to TRBJ1-1; D gene uncertain. The source material was blood, either unsorted or a sorted T cell fraction (not recorded which). The TCR originated in a human donor who was either an allogeneic HSCT recipient or a stem cell or donor lymphocyte infusion donor (not recorded which). It is not recorded whose cells these are; they may come from a transplant donor. The CDR3 DNA sequence: TGCAGTGCGTTGGCGGTGAAAACGAACACTGAAGCTTTCTTT. Protein product: CSALAVKTNTEAFF.